These 10 T cell receptor beta chains came from one sample sequenced in a study of T cells in Graves' hyperthyroidism and ophthalmopathy. RNA transcripts yielded amplified TCR beta CDR3 regions. HTBI primers were the set used in a first-round RT-PCR of the TCR CDR3. TCRdb re-derived calls from the multiplex PCR reads in MiXCR, one entry per CDR3 protein. In the table there are 500,000 to 650,000 distinct CDR3 sequences, roughly 21% of which are singletons. Sequencing input: blood. The receptor set was obtained from a man in his forties with Graves' ophthalmopathy.

The chain couples TRBV5-1 to TRBJ2-7; D is unclear. With 5 bases removed from V and 1 base from J, the gap between germline ends came to 13 bases. CDR1 SGHRS and CDR2 YFSETQ come from the germline V gene. The CDR3 runs 14 residues. CDR3 sequence reads: CASRQTPPSYEQYF. CDR3 sequence (DNA): TGCGCCAGCAGGCAGACACCACCGTCCTACGAGCAGTACTTC.

Only a few counts were recorded for this clonotype. At one boundary the junction diverges from the germline segment, which might be a read error. This chain uses TRBV11-3 with TRBJ1-1; D gene uncertain. Germline loops: CDR1 SGHNT, CDR2 YENEEA. The CDR3 loop spans 15 amino acids. CDR3 nucleotide sequence: TGTACCAGCAGCTTAGTATCAGGACTGAACACTGAAGCTTTCTTT. This translates into CTSSLVSGLNTEAFF.

At least ten counts were recorded for this clonotype. The chain joins TRBV5-1 to TRBJ1-1, with a tentative D call TRBD1 (5 bases). Between the trimmed V and J ends, which lost 0 bases and 3 bases, there was a span of 9 bases. Germline V gene lookup returns CDR1 SGHRS and CDR2 YFSETQ. CDR3 size: 14 residues. The CDR3 here is CASSLGGRDTEAFF. The CDR3 bases are TGCGCCAGCAGCTTGGGGGGACGGGACACTGAAGCTTTCTTT. Supplemented by reference TRBV5-1 and TRBJ1-1, the full variable domain reads KAGVTQTPRYLIKTRGQQVTLSCSPISGHRSVSWYQQTPGQGLQFLFEYFSETQRNKGNFPGRFSGRQFSNSRSEMNVSTLELGDSALYLCASSLGGRDTEAFFGQGTRLTVV.

The sample holds a few counts of this clonotype. V is TRBV20-1 and J is TRBJ1-5, with a possible D match to TRBD1 (6 bases). Germline V CDR1 and CDR2: DFQATT, SNEGSKA (reference sequence). Deletions cut 6 bases from V and 7 bases from J, with 16 bases between. The CDR3 is 13 amino acids. In DNA, the CDR3 is TGCAGTGCGACCACAGGGCCAAGCCAGCCCCAGCATTTT. The encoded protein is CSATTGPSQPQHF.

This rearrangement joins TRBV20-1 to TRBJ2-1; 11 positions match TRBD2. The ends lost 1 base at V and 10 bases at J; junction bases unmatched: 9. The germline V gene encodes CDR1 DFQATT and CDR2 SNEGSKA (reference sequence). The CDR3 covers 15 residues. CDR3 loop: CSARVEGLAVGEQFF. The CDR3 coding sequence is TGCAGTGCTAGAGTGGAGGGACTAGCGGTAGGCGAGCAGTTCTTC.

This clonotype was observed once. One end of the junction varies from germline; a read error may be responsible. The chain carries TRBV4-3 and TRBJ1-1; 7 bases map to TRBD1. This CDR3 spans 15 amino acids. Germline-derived CDR1 and CDR2 are LGHNA and YSLEER. CDR3 bases: TGCGTCAGCAGCCAAGGGGACAGATTGAACACTGAAGCTTTCTTT. Protein: CVSSQGDRLNTEAFF.

The table lists this clonotype with many counts. CDR3 coding DNA: TGTGCCAGCAGCGTAGAAGCTAGCGAAGAGACCCAGTACTTC. It is translated as CASSVEASEETQYF. V usage is TRBV9 and J usage is TRBJ2-5; a possible D gene is TRBD2 (6 bases). CDR1 is SGDLS and CDR2 is YYNGEE in the germline V gene. This CDR3 is built from 14 residues. V was trimmed by 0 bases and J by 3 bases, leaving 9 bases between them.

This clonotype occurred a few times. This chain links TRBV6-1 with TRBJ1-2; a weak D match, TRBD1 (5 bases). This CDR3 is built from 15 residues. V gave up 0 bases and J gave up 4 bases, with 12 bases separating them. Germline V lookup: CDR1 MNHNS, CDR2 SASEGT. CDR3 protein: CASSEALRDAYGYTF. The CDR3 DNA reads TGTGCCAGCAGTGAAGCGCTTCGGGACGCCTATGGCTACACCTTC.

This chain joins TRBV5-6 and TRBJ2-7; D may be TRBD1 (5 bases). The V gene lost 4 bases and the J gene lost 6 bases, with 11 bases spanning the gap. The CDR3 extends over 12 amino acids. Germline V gene data show CDR1 as SGHDT and CDR2 as YYEEEE. The CDR3 DNA is TGTGCCAGCAGCCGACGTCAGGGCGAGCAGTACTTC. Encoded protein: CASSRRQGEQYF.

This clonotype was counted only a few times. This sequence joins TRBV30 and TRBJ1-2; no firm D call. The CDR3 consists of 12 residues. Per the germline V gene, CDR1 is GTSNPN and CDR2 is SVGIG (reference sequence). Trimming removed 1 base at V and 1 base at J, with 4 bases between. CDR3 DNA sequence: TGTGCCTGGAGTGCTGGTAACTATGGCTACACCTTC. Translated: CAWSAGNYGYTF.